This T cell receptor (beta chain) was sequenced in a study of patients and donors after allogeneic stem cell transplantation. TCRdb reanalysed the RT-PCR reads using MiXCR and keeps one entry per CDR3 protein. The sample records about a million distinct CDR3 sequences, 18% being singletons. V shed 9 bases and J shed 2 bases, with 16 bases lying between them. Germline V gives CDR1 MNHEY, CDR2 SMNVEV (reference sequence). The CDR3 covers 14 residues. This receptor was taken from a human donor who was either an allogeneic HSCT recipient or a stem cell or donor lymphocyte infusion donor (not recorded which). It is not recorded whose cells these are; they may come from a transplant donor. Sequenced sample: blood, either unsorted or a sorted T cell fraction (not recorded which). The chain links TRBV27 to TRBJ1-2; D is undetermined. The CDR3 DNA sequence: TGTGCCAGTCCTGACCTTGGGATGAACTATGGCTACACCTTC. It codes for CASPDLGMNYGYTF.